This paragraph reports one TCR beta chain. The protocol was immunoSEQ multiplex PCR, while the TCRdb copy is restricted to in-frame clones and leaves out a portion. The sample holds around 90,000 clones, approximately 94% seen once. The CDR3 runs 12 residues. Germline loops: CDR1 SGHRS, CDR2 YFSETQ. V lost 0 bases and J lost 14, with 13 bases in between. The record originates from a study of technical replicates of blood from several donors. The sequenced sample was T cells isolated from PBMCs. The TCR was taken from a human donor in good health. This chain uses TRBV5-1 with TRBJ2-3, with D possibly matching TRBD1 (5 bases). The CDR3 DNA sequence: TGCGCCAGCAGCTTGGGGGCAGGGATGGTGTATTTT. Its translation: CASSLGAGMVYF.